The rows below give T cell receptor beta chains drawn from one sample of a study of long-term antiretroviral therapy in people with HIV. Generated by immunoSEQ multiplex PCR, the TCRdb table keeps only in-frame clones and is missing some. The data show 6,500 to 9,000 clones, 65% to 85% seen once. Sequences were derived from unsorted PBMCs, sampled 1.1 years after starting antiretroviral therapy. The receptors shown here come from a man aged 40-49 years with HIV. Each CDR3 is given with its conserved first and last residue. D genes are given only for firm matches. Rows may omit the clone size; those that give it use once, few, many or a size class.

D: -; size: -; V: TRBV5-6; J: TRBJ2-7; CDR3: CASSSLDGASSYEQYF; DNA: TGTGCCAGCAGCTCGTTGGACGGAGCTAGCTCCTACGAGCAGTACTTC
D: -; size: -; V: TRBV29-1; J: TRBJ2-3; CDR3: CSASDNVADTQYF; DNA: TGCAGCGCTTCGGATAACGTGGCGGATACGCAGTATTTT
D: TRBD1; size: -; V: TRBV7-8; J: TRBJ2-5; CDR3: CASSPERIQGFKETQYF; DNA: TGTGCCAGCAGCCCGGAGCGGATACAGGGGTTTAAAGAGACCCAGTACTTC
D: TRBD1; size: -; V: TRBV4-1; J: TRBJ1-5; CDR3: CASRNDRGGGPQHF; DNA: TGCGCCAGCAGAAACGACAGGGGCGGTGGGCCCCAGCATTTT
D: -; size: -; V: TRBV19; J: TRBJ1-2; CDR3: CASSIGPDRAYGYTF; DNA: TGTGCCAGTAGTATCGGGCCGGACAGAGCCTATGGCTACACCTTC
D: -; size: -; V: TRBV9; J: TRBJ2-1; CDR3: CASSVWGAIDNEQFF; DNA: TGTGCCAGCAGCGTATGGGGTGCGATCGACAATGAGCAGTTCTTC
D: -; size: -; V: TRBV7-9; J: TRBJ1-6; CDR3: CASSLGGQEWPLHF; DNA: TGTGCCAGCAGCTTAGGGGGCCAGGAGTGGCCCCTCCACTTT
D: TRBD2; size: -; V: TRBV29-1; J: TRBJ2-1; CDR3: CSGRGTSGGAGEQFF; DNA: TGCAGCGGGAGGGGTACTAGCGGGGGGGCCGGAGAGCAGTTCTTC
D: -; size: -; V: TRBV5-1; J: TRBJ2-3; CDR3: CASSMNRQGTDTQYF; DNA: TGCGCCAGCAGCATGAACCGACAGGGCACAGATACGCAGTATTTT
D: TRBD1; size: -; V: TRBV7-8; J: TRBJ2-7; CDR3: CATQQGAGYEQYF; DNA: TGTGCCACGCAGCAGGGGGCCGGCTACGAGCAGTACTTC
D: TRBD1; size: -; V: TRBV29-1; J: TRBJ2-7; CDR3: CSVVGTATYEQYF; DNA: TGCAGCGTTGTAGGGACAGCCACCTACGAGCAGTACTTC
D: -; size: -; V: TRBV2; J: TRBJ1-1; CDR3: CASKDRWNTEAFF; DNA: TGTGCCAGCAAGGATAGGTGGAACACTGAAGCTTTCTTT
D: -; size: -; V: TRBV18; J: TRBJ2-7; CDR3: CASSPLGTSYEQYF; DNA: TGTGCCAGCTCACCATTAGGAACCTCCTACGAGCAGTACTTC
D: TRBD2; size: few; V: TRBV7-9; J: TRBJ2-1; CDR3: CASSRSGAHSYNEQFF; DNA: TGTGCCAGCAGCCGCAGCGGGGCTCACTCCTACAATGAGCAGTTCTTC
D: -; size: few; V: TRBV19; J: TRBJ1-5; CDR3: CASSIWEGSGNQPQHF; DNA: TGTGCCAGTAGTATCTGGGAGGGTTCGGGCAATCAGCCCCAGCATTTT
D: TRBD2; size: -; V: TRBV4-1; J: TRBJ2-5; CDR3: CASSHALTSREETQYF; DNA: TGCGCCAGCAGCCACGCTCTGACTAGCCGGGAAGAGACCCAGTACTTC
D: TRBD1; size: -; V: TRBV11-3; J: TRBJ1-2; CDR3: CASSLRQGQPSEGYTF; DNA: TGTGCCAGCAGCCTGAGACAGGGACAACCTTCGGAGGGCTACACCTTC
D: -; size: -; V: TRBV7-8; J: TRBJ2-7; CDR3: CASSDYRELTYEQYF; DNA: TGTGCCAGCAGCGACTACAGGGAGTTGACCTACGAGCAGTACTTC